The sequence of this T cell receptor delta chain was determined in a study of delta chains in infants with herpesvirus infections (dated by TCRdb to 2022 to 2025). General notes on the study: To characterize gammadelta T cell responses to primary cytomegalovirus (CMV) infection, researchers prospectively followed a birth cohort of Ugandan infants starting at birth. Blood samples from the infants were grouped into approximate ages of 1.5, 4, 8 and 12 months. The study looked for a public fetal Vdelta1/Vgamma8 gammadelta TCR clonotype in infants infected with CMV after birth. Using PBMC, gammadelta TCRs were sequenced for roughly 20 CMV-infected infants, one of whom was congenitally infected, and for 8 CMV-uninfected infants who had enough sample available. Previously published Belgian fetal and cord blood gammadelta TCR data were included only for comparison and were not generated in this cohort.

The investigation overall reported the following: Public-clonotype frequency among Vdelta1 cells appeared to be inversely correlated with age at infection and was observed to decay rapidly, seemingly without persisting beyond roughly two months. The public Vdelta1 clonotype was detected in about 20% of the 18 CMV-infected infants, namely three infected postnatally before 120 days of age and the congenitally infected infant. Limitations noted by the authors included a small sample size and a lack of race- or environment-matched controls, because nearly all Ugandans acquire CMV before adulthood. The public clonotype was detected only at the first time point after infection and was not found in uninfected infants or in infants infected after 120 days. Presence of the public clonotype at levels below the detection limit might still occur in CMV-uninfected infants.

In this sample, this clone turned up a few times. The antigen this receptor binds is unknown. A read error is possible here, since a much larger clone lies one base away. Based on the germline V gene, the CDR1 and CDR2 sequences are TSWWSYY and QGS. Inclusive of the bounding cysteine and phenylalanine, the CDR3 is 19 residues long. Only the CDR3 part of the read is kept: 57 bases, read in frame from the first base. From V the trimming removes 1 base and from J it removes 1 base, while the gene matches leave 15 bases of the junction unaccounted for. Pregnant women getting prenatal care were recruited in Kampala, Uganda, and their infants were enrolled; maternal HIV status had to be documented. Weekly visits were made to families, and infant clinical information, oral swabs and peripheral blood were collected beginning at 6 weeks of age and every 4 months thereafter. Blood was collected in heparin tubes, and PBMC were isolated by Ficoll-Paque density gradient centrifugation and cryopreserved.

Library generation was performed with RT-PCR. To generate TCR cDNA, RNA from PBMC was reverse transcribed using SuperScript II together with primers specific for the gamma chain and the delta chain. After purification with AMPure XP beads, the cDNA was amplified and indexed with Illumina adapters using the Nextera XT Index Kit. An Illumina MiSeq with a V2 300-cycle kit was used to sequence the gammadelta TCR libraries. On the authors' methods: Using MiXCR v2.1.12, CDR3 sequences were assembled, and reads were mapped onto D, J and V genes obtained from GenBank. VDJtools v1.2.1 was used to analyze the repertoires of the CDR3 clonotypes. In TCRdb, clones were called once more from the public reads by CATT, and rows of identical DNA were later combined. What appears here as the V and J calls and clone size reflects TCRdb's work, not the paper's. The sample profile shows 700 or so delta-chain clones; roughly 15% of them were found once. The leading ten clones occupy about 12% of the sample.

The receptor's source is a human donor who was a Ugandan infant, either HIV-exposed or HIV-unexposed (not recorded which). Recombination connected TRDV1 to TRDJ1; 7 bases in the middle match TRDD3. The specimen comprised peripheral blood, sampled at time point 1 of longitudinal follow-up. The nucleotide sequence reads TGTGCTCTTGGGGAACAGAACTCTGGGGATAAGTGCAGCACCGATAAACTCATCTTT. The resulting protein is CALGEQNSGDKCSTDKLIF.